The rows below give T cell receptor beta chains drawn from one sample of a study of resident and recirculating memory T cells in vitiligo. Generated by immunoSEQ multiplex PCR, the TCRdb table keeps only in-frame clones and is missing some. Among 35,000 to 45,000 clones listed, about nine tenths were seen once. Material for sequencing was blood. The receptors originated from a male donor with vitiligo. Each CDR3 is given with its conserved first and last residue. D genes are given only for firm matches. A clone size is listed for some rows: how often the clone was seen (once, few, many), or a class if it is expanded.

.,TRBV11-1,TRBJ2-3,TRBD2,TGTGCCAGCAGCCTTGAACGGGGGGGCCGAGGCACAGATACGCAGTATTTT,CASSLERGGRGTDTQYF
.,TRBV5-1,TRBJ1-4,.,TGCGCCAGCAGCTTGTACAGACCCTCCCCGGCGACTAATGAAAAACTGTTTTTT,CASSLYRPSPATNEKLFF
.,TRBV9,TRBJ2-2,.,TGTGCCAGCAGCCGCAACAGGGGACTCACCGGGGAGCTGTTTTTT,CASSRNRGLTGELFF
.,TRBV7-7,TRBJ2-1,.,TGTGCTAGCAGCGCTCGCCTCACCACGACGGGGACCTACAATGAGCAGTTCTTC,CASSARLTTTGTYNEQFF
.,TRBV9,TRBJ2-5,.,TGTGCCAGCAACCTACTAGGAGGGGAAGAGACCCAGTACTTC,CASNLLGGEETQYF
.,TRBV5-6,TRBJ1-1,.,TGTGCCAGCAGCTCGTTTCGTGGGGGCGACACTGAAGCTTTCTTT,CASSSFRGGDTEAFF
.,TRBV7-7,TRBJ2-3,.,TGTGCCAGCAGCTCGGGGGTAGGGGGGGCCTTAGCAGATACGCAGTATTTT,CASSSGVGGALADTQYF
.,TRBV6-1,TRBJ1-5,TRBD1,TGTGCCAGCAGTGGACAGGGTACTCAGCCCCAGCATTTT,CASSGQGTQPQHF
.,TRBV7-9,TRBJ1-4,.,TGTGCCAGCAGCCATCCGACCGGGAGCTCGAATGAAAAACTGTTTTTT,CASSHPTGSSNEKLFF
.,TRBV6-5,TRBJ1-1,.,TGTGCCAGCAGTTACTTTTTCGACGGGAGGAACACTGAAGCTTTCTTT,CASSYFFDGRNTEAFF
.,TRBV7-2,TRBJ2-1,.,TGTGCCAGCAGCGCAGAACAGCAGAGCTACAATGAGCAGTTCTTC,CASSAEQQSYNEQFF
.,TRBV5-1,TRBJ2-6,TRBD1,TGCGCCAGCAGCTCAAGCCGGGACAGGGCTCTCTCTGGGGCCAACGTCCTGACTTTC,CASSSSRDRALSGANVLTF
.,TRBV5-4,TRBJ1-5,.,TGTGCCAGCAGCTTGGGGGGGGAGGGGCAGCCCCAGCATTTT,CASSLGGEGQPQHF
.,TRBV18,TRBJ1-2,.,TGTGCCAGCTCACCAGGGACATTCGACTATGGCTACACCTTC,CASSPGTFDYGYTF
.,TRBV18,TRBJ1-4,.,TGTGCCAGCTCACTAACCAGAGAAAAACTGTTTTTT,CASSLTREKLFF
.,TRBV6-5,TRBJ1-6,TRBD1,TGTGCCAGCAGTTACTCGGACAGGGATGGTTCACCCCTCCACTTT,CASSYSDRDGSPLHF
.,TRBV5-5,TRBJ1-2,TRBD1,TGTGCCAGCAGCACCGGGGACAGGGGAGTGGATGGCTACACCTTC,CASSTGDRGVDGYTF
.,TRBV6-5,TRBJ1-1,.,TGTGCCAGCTACGGAACAAGGGGAGGGACTGAAGCTTTCTTT,CASYGTRGGTEAFF
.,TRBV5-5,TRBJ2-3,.,TGTGCCAGCAGCCAACAATTCGGACTAAGCACAGATACGCAGTATTTT,CASSQQFGLSTDTQYF
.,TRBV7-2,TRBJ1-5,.,TGTGCCAGCAGCACAAGAGCAGGGGTTACCAATCAGCCCCAGCATTTT,CASSTRAGVTNQPQHF
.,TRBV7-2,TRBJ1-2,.,TGTGCCAGCAGTGAGTCGATCCTTATTCTCTATGGCTACACCTTC,CASSESILILYGYTF
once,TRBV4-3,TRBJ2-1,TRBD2,TGCGCCAGCAGCCATCGGGAGGGGGGTACGGGCGAGCAGTTCTTC,CASSHREGGTGEQFF
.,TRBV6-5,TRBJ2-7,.,TGTGCCAGCAGTCCCCGGGGTGGCGAGCAGTACTTC,CASSPRGGEQYF
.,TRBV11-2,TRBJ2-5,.,TGTGCCAGCAGCTTAGTCGACTATGGGCAAGAGACCCAGTACTTC,CASSLVDYGQETQYF
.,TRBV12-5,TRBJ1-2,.,TGTGCTAGTGGCTTCCAAAGATACAGAAGTTTGGACTATGGCTACACCTTC,CASGFQRYRSLDYGYTF
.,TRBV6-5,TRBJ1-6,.,TGTGCCAGCAGTTACTCGCCGGAGGCACCCCTCCACTTT,CASSYSPEAPLHF
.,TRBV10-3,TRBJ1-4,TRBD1,TGTGCCACCGGACAGGGGAACGAAAAACTGTTTTTT,CATGQGNEKLFF
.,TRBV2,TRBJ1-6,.,TGTGCCAGCAGGCGGAATTCACCCCTCCACTTT,CASRRNSPLHF
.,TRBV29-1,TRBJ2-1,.,TGCAGCGCCAGAGGCAGCCCGGTGGATGAGCAGTTCTTC,CSARGSPVDEQFF
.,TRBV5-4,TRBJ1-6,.,TGTGCCAGCAGCTTGATGGGACACAATTCACCCCTCCACTTT,CASSLMGHNSPLHF
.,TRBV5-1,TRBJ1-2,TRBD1,TGCGCCAGCGGAAAAGGACAGGATTCTAACTATGGCTACACCTTC,CASGKGQDSNYGYTF
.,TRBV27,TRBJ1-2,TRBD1,TGTGCCAGCAGTTCCCCCGGACAGGGGGCTAGTCACTACACCTTC,CASSSPGQGASHYTF
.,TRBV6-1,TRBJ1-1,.,TGTGCCAGCAGTGAAATAGGGGGACGCACTGAAGCTTTCTTT,CASSEIGGRTEAFF
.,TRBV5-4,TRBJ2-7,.,TGTGCCAGCAGCTTGGAGGGCAGGGACTCCTACGAGCAGTACTTC,CASSLEGRDSYEQYF
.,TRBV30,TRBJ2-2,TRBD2,TGTGCCTGGAGTGTACGCGGGGGGGCGGGCACCGGGGAGCTGTTTTTT,CAWSVRGGAGTGELFF
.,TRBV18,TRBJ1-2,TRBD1,TGTGCCAGCCAAGGGACAGCCTCTTTTGGTGGCTACACCTTC,CASQGTASFGGYTF
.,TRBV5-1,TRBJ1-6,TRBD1,TGCGCCAGCTCACTTGCGGGACAGGGGGATAATTCACCCCTCCACTTT,CASSLAGQGDNSPLHF
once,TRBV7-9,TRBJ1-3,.,TGTGCCAGCAGCTTCGGACAGCCGAATGGAAACACCATATATTTT,CASSFGQPNGNTIYF
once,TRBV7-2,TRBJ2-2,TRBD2,TGTGCCAGCAGCTTGACTAGCGGGGGGGCCGAAACCGGGGAGCTGTTTTTT,CASSLTSGGAETGELFF
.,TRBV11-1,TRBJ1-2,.,TGTGCCAGCAGCTCCGACGGAGCTAACTATGGCTACACCTTC,CASSSDGANYGYTF
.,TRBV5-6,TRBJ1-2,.,TGTGCCAGCAGCTTGAATTCAGTAAAGCTGAGAGGTGGCTACACCTTC,CASSLNSVKLRGGYTF
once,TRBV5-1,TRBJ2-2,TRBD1,TGCGCCAGCAGCTCCCGGACAGGTTCCCACCCAGGGGAGCTGTTTTTT,CASSSRTGSHPGELFF
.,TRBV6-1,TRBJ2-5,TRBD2,TGTGCCAGCACCGCTAGCGGGGTGGAGACCCAGTACTTC,CASTASGVETQYF
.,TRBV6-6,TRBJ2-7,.,TGTGCCAGCAGTTACTCGAAAGCAGGGGGGTACGAGCAGTACTTC,CASSYSKAGGYEQYF
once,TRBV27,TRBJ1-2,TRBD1,TGTGCCAGCAGTCTTACTTTAGGACAGGCCGGGGAGAGTTACACCTTC,CASSLTLGQAGESYTF
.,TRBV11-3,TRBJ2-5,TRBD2,TGTGCCAGCAGCTTACCGGATCGAGGACTAGCGGGGGGGAGGCAAGAGACCCAGTACTTC,CASSLPDRGLAGGRQETQYF